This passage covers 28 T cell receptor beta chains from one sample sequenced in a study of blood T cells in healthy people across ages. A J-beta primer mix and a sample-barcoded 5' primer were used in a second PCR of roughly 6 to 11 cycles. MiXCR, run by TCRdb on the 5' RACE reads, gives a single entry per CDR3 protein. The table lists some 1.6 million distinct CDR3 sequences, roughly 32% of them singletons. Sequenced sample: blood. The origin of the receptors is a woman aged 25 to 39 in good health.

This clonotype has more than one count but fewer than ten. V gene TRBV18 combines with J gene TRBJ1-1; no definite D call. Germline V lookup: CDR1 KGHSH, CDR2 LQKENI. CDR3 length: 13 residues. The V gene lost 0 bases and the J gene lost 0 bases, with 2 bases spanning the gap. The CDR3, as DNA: TGTGCCAGCTCACCACCAGTGAACACTGAAGCTTTCTTT. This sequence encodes CASSPPVNTEAFF.

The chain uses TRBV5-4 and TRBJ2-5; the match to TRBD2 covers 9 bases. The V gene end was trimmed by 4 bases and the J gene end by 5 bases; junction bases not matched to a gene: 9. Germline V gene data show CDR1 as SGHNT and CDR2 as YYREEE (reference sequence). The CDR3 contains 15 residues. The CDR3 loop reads CASSNRLAVKETQYF. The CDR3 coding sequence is TGTGCCAGCAGCAACCGACTAGCGGTTAAGGAGACCCAGTACTTC.

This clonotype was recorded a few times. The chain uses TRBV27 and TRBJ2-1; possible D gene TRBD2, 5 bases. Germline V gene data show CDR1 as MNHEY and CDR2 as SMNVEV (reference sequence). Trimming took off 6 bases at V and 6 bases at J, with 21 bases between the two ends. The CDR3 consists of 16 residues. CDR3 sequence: CASSYRVEVGSNEQFF. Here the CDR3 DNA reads TGTGCCAGCAGCTATCGCGTGGAGGTAGGCAGCAATGAGCAGTTCTTC.

CDR3 region: CATQPDRNTEAFF. The CDR3 DNA follows: TGTGCCACCCAACCCGACAGGAACACTGAAGCTTTCTTT. V gene TRBV10-3 combines with J gene TRBJ1-1; the D gene is possibly TRBD1 (5 bases). CDR1 is ENHRY and CDR2 is SYGVKD in the germline V gene. Trimming left V 10 bases short and J 1 base short, with 13 bases between. CDR3 length: 13 amino acids.

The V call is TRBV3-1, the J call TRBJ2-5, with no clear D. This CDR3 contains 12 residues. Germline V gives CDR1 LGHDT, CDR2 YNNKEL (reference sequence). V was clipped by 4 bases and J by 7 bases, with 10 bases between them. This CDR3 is CASSPDLGTQYF. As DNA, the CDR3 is TGTGCCAGCAGCCCAGATTTGGGGACCCAGTACTTC.

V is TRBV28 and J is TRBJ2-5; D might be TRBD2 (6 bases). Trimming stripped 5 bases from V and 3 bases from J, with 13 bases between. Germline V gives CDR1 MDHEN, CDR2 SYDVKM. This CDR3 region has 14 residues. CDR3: CASSGDLLKETQYF. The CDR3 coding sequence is TGTGCCAGCAGTGGGGACTTACTAAAAGAGACCCAGTACTTC. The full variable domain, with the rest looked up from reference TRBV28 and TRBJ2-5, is DVKVTQSSRYLVKRTGEKVFLECVQDMDHENMFWYRQDPGLGLRLIYFSYDVKMKEKGDIPEGYSVSREKKERFSLILESASTNQTSMYLCASSGDLLKETQYFGPGTRLLVL.

The CDR3, as DNA: TGTGCCAGCAGCTTCCTGTACCCGGGACAGCGCCTTGGGAGCAATGAGCAGTTCTTC. Its protein is CASSFLYPGQRLGSNEQFF. The chain recombines TRBV7-9 with TRBJ2-1; 7 bases match TRBD1. The CDR3 runs to 19 residues. J was trimmed by 6 bases and V by 3 bases; bases with no gene match: 20. Germline V lookup: CDR1 SEHNR, CDR2 FQNEAQ (reference sequence).

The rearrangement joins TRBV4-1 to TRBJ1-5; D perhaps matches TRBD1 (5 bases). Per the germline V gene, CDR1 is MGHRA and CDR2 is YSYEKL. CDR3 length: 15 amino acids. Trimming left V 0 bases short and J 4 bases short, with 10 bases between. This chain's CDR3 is CASSQDGRQNQPQHF. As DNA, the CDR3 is TGCGCCAGCAGCCAAGATGGGAGACAGAATCAGCCCCAGCATTTT.

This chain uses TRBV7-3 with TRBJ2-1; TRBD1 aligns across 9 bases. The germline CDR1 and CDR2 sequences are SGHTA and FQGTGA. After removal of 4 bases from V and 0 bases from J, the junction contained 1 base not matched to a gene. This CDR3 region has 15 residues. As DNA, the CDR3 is TGTGCCAGCAGCTCACAGGGGGCCTCCTACAATGAGCAGTTCTTC. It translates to CASSSQGASYNEQFF. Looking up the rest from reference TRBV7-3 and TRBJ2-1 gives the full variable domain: GAGVSQTPSNKVTEKGKYVELRCDPISGHTALYWYRQSLGQGPEFLIYFQGTGAADDSGLPNDRFFAVRPEGSVSTLKIQRTERGDSAVYLCASSSQGASYNEQFFGPGTRLTVL.

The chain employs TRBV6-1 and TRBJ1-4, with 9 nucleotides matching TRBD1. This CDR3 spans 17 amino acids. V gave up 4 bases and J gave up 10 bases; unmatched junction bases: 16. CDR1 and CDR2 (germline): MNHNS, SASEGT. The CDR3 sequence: CASSGGPGTGNGGKLFF. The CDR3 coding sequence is TGTGCCAGCAGTGGGGGTCCCGGGACAGGGAACGGTGGAAAACTGTTTTTT.

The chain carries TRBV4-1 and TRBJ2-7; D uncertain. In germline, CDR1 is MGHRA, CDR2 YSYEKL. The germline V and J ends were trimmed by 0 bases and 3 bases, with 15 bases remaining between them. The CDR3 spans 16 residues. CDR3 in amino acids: CASSQEVLAFHYEQYF. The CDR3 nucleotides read TGCGCCAGCAGCCAAGAGGTTTTAGCTTTTCACTACGAGCAGTACTTC.

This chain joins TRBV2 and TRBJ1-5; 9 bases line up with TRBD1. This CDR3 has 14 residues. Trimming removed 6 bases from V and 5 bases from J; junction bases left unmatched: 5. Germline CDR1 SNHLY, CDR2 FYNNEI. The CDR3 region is CASRRQGGDQPQHF. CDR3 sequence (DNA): TGTGCCAGCAGACGACAGGGGGGAGATCAGCCCCAGCATTTT.

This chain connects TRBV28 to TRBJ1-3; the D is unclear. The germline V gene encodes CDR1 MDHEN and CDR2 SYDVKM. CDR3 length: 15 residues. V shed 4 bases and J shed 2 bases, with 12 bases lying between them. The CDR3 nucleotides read TGTGCCAGCAGTTCCGATTCCTCTCCTGGAAACACCATATATTTT. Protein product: CASSSDSSPGNTIYF.

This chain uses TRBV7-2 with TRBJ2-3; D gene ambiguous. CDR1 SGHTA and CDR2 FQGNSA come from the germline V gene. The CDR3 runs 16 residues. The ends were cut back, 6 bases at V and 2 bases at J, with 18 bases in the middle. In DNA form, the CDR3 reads TGTGCCAGCAGTGTCACCTGGAACAGCCTCACAGATACGCAGTATTTT. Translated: CASSVTWNSLTDTQYF.

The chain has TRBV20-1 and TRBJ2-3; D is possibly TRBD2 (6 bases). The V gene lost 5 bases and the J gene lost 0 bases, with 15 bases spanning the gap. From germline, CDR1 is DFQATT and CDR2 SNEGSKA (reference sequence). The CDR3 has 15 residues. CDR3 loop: CSARRGRKSTDTQYF. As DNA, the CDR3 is TGCAGTGCTCGGAGGGGACGGAAAAGCACAGATACGCAGTATTTT.

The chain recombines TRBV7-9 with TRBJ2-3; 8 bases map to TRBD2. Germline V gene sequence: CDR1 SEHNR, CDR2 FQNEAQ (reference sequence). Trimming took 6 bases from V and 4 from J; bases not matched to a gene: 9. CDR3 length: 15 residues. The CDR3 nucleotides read TGTGCCAGCAGAGAGCGGGAGAAGGCGGCAGATACGCAGTATTTT. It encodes CASREREKAADTQYF.

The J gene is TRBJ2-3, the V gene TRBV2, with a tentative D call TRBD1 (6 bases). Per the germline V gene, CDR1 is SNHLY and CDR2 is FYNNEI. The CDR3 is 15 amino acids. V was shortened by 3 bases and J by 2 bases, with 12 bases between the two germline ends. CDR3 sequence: CASSDTGIPTDTQYF. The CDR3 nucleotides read TGTGCCAGCAGTGACACAGGGATCCCCACAGATACGCAGTATTTT. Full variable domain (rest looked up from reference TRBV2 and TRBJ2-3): EPEVTQTPSHQVTQMGQEVILRCVPISNHLYFYWYRQILGQKVEFLVSFYNNEISEKSEIFDDQFSVERPDGSNFTLKIRSTKLEDSAMYFCASSDTGIPTDTQYFGPGTRLTVL.

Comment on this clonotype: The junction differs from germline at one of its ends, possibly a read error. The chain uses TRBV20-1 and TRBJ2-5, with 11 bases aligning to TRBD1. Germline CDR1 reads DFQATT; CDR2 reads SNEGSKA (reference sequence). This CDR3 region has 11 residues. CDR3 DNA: TGCAGCGGGACAGGGGGAGAGGCCCAGTACTTC. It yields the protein CSGTGGEAQYF.

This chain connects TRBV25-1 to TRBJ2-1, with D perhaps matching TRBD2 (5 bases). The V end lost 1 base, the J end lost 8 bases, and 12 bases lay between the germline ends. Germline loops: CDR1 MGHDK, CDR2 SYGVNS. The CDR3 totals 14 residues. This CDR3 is CASSESRTRHEQFF. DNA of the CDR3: TGTGCCAGCAGTGAATCTCGTACTAGGCATGAGCAGTTCTTC.

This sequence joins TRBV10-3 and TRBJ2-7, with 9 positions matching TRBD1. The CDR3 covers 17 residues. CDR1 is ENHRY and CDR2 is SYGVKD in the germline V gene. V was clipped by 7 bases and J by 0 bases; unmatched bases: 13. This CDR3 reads CAINSGWGDRDSYEQYF. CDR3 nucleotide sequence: TGTGCCATCAACAGCGGGTGGGGGGACAGGGACTCCTACGAGCAGTACTTC.

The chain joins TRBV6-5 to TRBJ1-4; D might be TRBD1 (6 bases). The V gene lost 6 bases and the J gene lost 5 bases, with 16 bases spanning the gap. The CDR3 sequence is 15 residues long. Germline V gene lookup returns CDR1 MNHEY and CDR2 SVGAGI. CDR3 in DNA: TGTGCCAGCAGCTGGAACAGGGAGTTGAATGAAAAACTGTTTTTT. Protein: CASSWNRELNEKLFF.

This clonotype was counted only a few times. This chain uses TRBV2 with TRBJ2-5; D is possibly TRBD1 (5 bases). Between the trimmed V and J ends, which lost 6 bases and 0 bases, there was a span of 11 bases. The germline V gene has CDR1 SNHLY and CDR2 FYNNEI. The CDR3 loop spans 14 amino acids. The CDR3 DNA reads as TGTGCCAGCAGGGAGCAGGGCCACCAAGAGACCCAGTACTTC. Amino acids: CASREQGHQETQYF.

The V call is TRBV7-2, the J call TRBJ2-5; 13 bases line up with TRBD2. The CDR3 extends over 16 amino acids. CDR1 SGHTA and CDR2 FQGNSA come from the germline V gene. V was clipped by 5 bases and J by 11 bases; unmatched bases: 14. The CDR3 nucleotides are TGTGCCAGCAGCAAAAGACTAGCGGGGGGATACAATGAGCAGTACTTC. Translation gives CASSKRLAGGYNEQYF. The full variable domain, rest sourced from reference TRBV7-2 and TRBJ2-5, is GAGVSQSPSNKVTEKGKDVELRCDPISGHTALYWYRQSLGQGLEFLIYFQGNSAPDKSGLPSDRFSAERTGGSVSTLTIQRTQQEDSAVYLCASSKRLAGGYNEQYFGPGTRLLVL.

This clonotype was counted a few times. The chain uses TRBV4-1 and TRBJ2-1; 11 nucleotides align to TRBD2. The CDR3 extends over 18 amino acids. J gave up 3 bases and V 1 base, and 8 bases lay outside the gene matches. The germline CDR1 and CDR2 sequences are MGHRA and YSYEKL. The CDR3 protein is CASSQAFPTSGDYNEQFF. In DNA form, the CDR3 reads TGCGCCAGCAGCCAAGCCTTTCCGACTAGCGGGGACTACAATGAGCAGTTCTTC.

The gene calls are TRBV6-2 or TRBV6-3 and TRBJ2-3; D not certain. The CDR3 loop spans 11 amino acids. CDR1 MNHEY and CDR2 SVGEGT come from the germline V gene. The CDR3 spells CTTRSSDTQYF. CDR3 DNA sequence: TGTACCACACGTTCGTCGGATACGCAGTATTTT.

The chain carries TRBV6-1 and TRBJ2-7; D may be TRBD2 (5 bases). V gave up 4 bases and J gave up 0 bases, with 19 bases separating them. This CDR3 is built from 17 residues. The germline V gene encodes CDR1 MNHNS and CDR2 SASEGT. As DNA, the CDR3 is TGTGCCAGCAGTGTAAGTCTTAATCAAGCGGTCTCCTACGAGCAGTACTTC. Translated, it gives CASSVSLNQAVSYEQYF.

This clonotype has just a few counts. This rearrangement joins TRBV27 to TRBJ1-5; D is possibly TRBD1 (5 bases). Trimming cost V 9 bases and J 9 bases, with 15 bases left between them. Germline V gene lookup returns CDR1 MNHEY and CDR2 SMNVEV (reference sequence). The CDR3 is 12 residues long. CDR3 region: CASSGLGGPQHF. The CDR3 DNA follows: TGTGCCAGTTCAGGGCTTGGGGGGCCCCAGCATTTT.

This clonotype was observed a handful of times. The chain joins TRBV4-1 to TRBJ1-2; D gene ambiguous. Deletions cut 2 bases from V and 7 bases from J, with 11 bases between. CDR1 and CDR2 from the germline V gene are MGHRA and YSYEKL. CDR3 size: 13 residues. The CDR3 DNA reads TGCGCCAGCAGCCAATTAGGAGGGCTTGGCTACACCTTC. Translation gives CASSQLGGLGYTF.